Each of the 20 T cell receptor beta chains below was sequenced from the same sample in a study of blood T cell repertoires in COVID-19. Using immunoSEQ multiplex PCR, the repertoire was profiled, and TCRdb retains in-frame clones only, with some absent. The sample records approximately 260,000 clones, about nine tenths being singletons. Source material: PBMCs or T cells enriched from blood (not recorded which). The receptors here all came from an older woman who had recovered from COVID-19.

The J gene is TRBJ1-2, the V gene TRBV6-5; TRBD1 is a possible D gene (5 bases). Germline loops: CDR1 MNHEY, CDR2 SVGAGI. This CDR3 is 14 amino acids long. V was clipped by 2 bases and J by 4 bases, with 11 bases between them. The DNA of the CDR3 is TGTGCCAGCAGTTACCCCGGGACTCTCTATGGCTACACCTTC. Amino acids: CASSYPGTLYGYTF.

J is TRBJ2-7 and V is TRBV18; TRBD1 matches at 8 bases. This CDR3 has 15 residues. Germline CDR1 and CDR2: KGHSH and LQKENI. Trimming cost V 4 bases and J 5 bases; bases outside gene matches: 10. The CDR3 sequence is CASSRSPTGEDEQYF. In DNA form, the CDR3 reads TGTGCCAGCTCACGCTCTCCGACAGGGGAAGACGAGCAGTACTTC.

V usage is TRBV5-6 and J usage is TRBJ2-1; D is uncertain. Per germline, CDR1 SGHDT and CDR2 YYEEEE. V lost 0 bases to trimming and J lost 3 bases, with 7 bases between them. The length of the CDR3 is 14 residues. The CDR3 loop reads CASSLALSYNEQFF. Here the CDR3 DNA reads TGTGCCAGCAGCTTGGCTCTTAGCTACAATGAGCAGTTCTTC.

The chain has TRBV4-2 and TRBJ1-6; D perhaps matches TRBD1 (5 bases). Germline CDR1 is LGHNA and CDR2 is YNFKEQ. V lost 4 bases and J 8 bases, leaving 12 bases between the germline ends. The CDR3 sequence is 14 residues long. CDR3 coding DNA: TGTGCCAGCAGCCGTGGGCAGGGCGATTCACCCCTCCACTTT. It is translated as CASSRGQGDSPLHF.

This clone showed up just once. This rearrangement joins TRBV11-2 to TRBJ2-3; the D is unclear. This CDR3 has 15 amino acids. The germline CDR1 and CDR2 sequences are SGHAT and FQNNGV. V shed 5 bases and J shed 4 bases, with 16 bases lying between them. In DNA form, the CDR3 reads TGTGCCAGCAGCCGCCTGGCCGCGGCGGCAGATACGCAGTATTTT. Translating it yields CASSRLAAAADTQYF.

The chain links TRBV27 to TRBJ2-7; 8 positions agree with TRBD2. CDR1 and CDR2 (germline): MNHEY, SMNVEV (reference sequence). This CDR3 region has 15 residues. V shed 7 bases and J 4 bases; nucleotides not matched to a gene: 12. The CDR3 sequence is CASTLRGGTGYEQYF. In DNA form, the CDR3 reads TGTGCCAGCACCCTCCGGGGGGGGACCGGGTACGAGCAGTACTTC.

This clone was counted once. This sequence joins TRBV4-1 and TRBJ1-2; a weak D match, TRBD1 (5 bases). Germline V gives CDR1 MGHRA, CDR2 YSYEKL. The length of the CDR3 is 15 residues. Trimming cost V 0 bases and J 1 base, with 9 bases left between them. The chain's CDR3 is CASSQEAGRNYGYTF. In nucleotides, the CDR3 is TGCGCCAGCAGCCAAGAAGCAGGGCGTAACTATGGCTACACCTTC.

The J gene is TRBJ1-5, the V gene TRBV3-1 (or the pseudogene TRBV3-2); D possibly corresponds to TRBD1 (5 bases). Germline V gene data show CDR1 as LGHDT and CDR2 as YNNKEL (reference sequence). The germline V and J ends were trimmed by 1 base and 2 bases, with 12 bases remaining between them. The CDR3 is 16 amino acids. The chain's CDR3 is CASSQAGGVGNQPQHF. CDR3 coding DNA: TGTGCCAGCAGCCAAGCGGGGGGAGTTGGCAATCAGCCCCAGCATTTT.

The rearrangement joins TRBV7-3 to TRBJ2-3; the match to TRBD2 covers 14 bases. Germline CDR1 and CDR2: SGHTA and FQGTGA. The CDR3 extends over 16 amino acids. The V gene end was trimmed by 5 bases and the J gene end by 6 bases; junction bases not matched to a gene: 7. For the CDR3, the DNA is TGTGCCAGCAGCCCGAGACTAGCGGGGGGGCCTGATACGCAGTATTTT. Protein product: CASSPRLAGGPDTQYF.

The chain uses TRBV20-1 and TRBJ2-7; no firm D call. Trimming pared 3 bases from V and 6 bases from J, leaving 15 bases between. Germline assignment: CDR1 DFQATT and CDR2 SNEGSKA (reference sequence). This CDR3 contains 13 residues. This chain's CDR3 is CSASNTMGTEQYF. Written as DNA, the CDR3 is TGCAGTGCTAGTAATACAATGGGCACCGAGCAGTACTTC.

This clone came up once. This chain links TRBV7-9 with TRBJ1-1, with D maybe TRBD1 (6 bases). V was pared by 4 bases and J by 5 bases, with 17 bases between. This CDR3 region has 15 residues. Looked up from germline, CDR1 is SEHNR and CDR2 is FQNEAQ (reference sequence). CDR3 nucleotides: TGTGCCAGCAGCTCGGACAGCCCCATGGGAACTGAAGCTTTCTTT. Translated: CASSSDSPMGTEAFF.

This clone was counted between two and nine times. The chain recombines TRBV13 with TRBJ1-5; D not certain. Trimming cost V 7 bases and J 4 bases, with 17 bases left between them. CDR3 length equals 15 residues. Germline CDR1 is PRHDT and CDR2 is FYEKMQ (reference sequence). CDR3 sequence reads: CASNASAGRNQPQHF. Written as DNA, the CDR3 is TGTGCCAGCAACGCAAGCGCGGGTAGGAATCAGCCCCAGCATTTT.

This rearrangement joins TRBV7-9 to TRBJ1-5, with D hard to call. This CDR3 region has 15 residues. Looked up from germline, CDR1 is SEHNR and CDR2 is FQNEAQ (reference sequence). V dropped 5 bases and J dropped 4 bases, with 15 bases sitting between them. CDR3 loop: CASSPEWGGNQPQHF. Written as DNA, the CDR3 is TGTGCCAGCAGCCCCGAGTGGGGAGGGAATCAGCCCCAGCATTTT.

This clone has a single count. V and J are TRBV2 and TRBJ1-4; 8 bases agree with TRBD1. CDR3 length: 15 amino acids. The germline V gene encodes CDR1 SNHLY and CDR2 FYNNEI. After removal of 4 bases from V and 4 bases from J, the junction contained 5 bases not matched to a gene. CDR3 residues: CASSVSGQGNEKLFF. CDR3 sequence (DNA): TGTGCCAGCAGTGTCTCCGGACAGGGTAATGAAAAACTGTTTTTT.

J is TRBJ1-1 and V is TRBV5-5; 7 positions agree with TRBD1. The junction had 5 bases not matched to a gene; V was cut back by 5 bases and J by 1 base. This CDR3 has 14 residues. In germline, CDR1 is SGHKS, CDR2 YYEKEE (reference sequence). For the CDR3, the DNA is TGTGCCAGCAGACCCGGGACAGAGAACACTGAAGCTTTCTTT. Translated: CASRPGTENTEAFF.

V gene TRBV19 combines with J gene TRBJ2-2, with 10 bases aligning to TRBD2. The junction had 12 bases not matched to a gene; V was cut back by 4 bases and J by 4 bases. The CDR3 runs 18 residues. CDR1 and CDR2 (germline): LNHDA, SQIVND (reference sequence). In nucleotides, the CDR3 is TGTGCCAGTAGTACGAGCGGGAGGGCCGGAAGGGGCACCGGGGAGCTGTTTTTT. This codes for CASSTSGRAGRGTGELFF. Supplemented by reference TRBV19 and TRBJ2-2, the full variable domain reads DGGITQSPKYLFRKEGQNVTLSCEQNLNHDAMYWYRQDPGQGLRLIYYSQIVNDFQKGDIAEGYSVSREKKESFPLTVTSAQKNPTAFYLCASSTSGRAGRGTGELFFGEGSRLTVL.

The CDR3 region has the DNA TGTGCCACCAGCTGGGGGCAGCGGGACTATGAGCAGTTCTTC. It is translated as CATSWGQRDYEQFF. The rearrangement uses TRBV24-1 and TRBJ2-1, with a possible D match to TRBD2 (7 bases). The germline V gene encodes CDR1 KGHDR and CDR2 SFDVKD. Deletions cut 7 bases from V and 8 bases from J, with 17 bases between. The CDR3 length is 14 residues.

The chain has TRBV7-3 and TRBJ2-1; 7 bases fit TRBD2. The CDR3 sequence is 15 residues long. Per germline, CDR1 SGHTA and CDR2 FQGTGA. V was pared by 6 bases and J by 5 bases, with 10 bases of the junction left unmatched. CDR3 in DNA: TGTGCCAGCAGGAAACCGGGACTACACGACAATGAGCAGTTCTTC. It specifies CASRKPGLHDNEQFF.

The rearrangement uses TRBV7-9 and TRBJ2-7; 10 bases agree with TRBD1. This CDR3 has 15 residues. Losses at the gene ends were 5 bases for V and 0 bases for J; bases not matched to a gene: 4. CDR1 is SEHNR and CDR2 is FQNEAQ in the germline V gene (reference sequence). The chain's CDR3 is CASSPWTGGSYEQYF. The CDR3 DNA is TGTGCCAGCAGCCCTTGGACAGGGGGCTCCTACGAGCAGTACTTC.

This chain uses TRBV7-9 with TRBJ1-1; D is unclear. This CDR3 region has 12 residues. Trimming removed 6 bases from V and 7 bases from J, with 12 bases in between. Germline loops: CDR1 SEHNR, CDR2 FQNEAQ (reference sequence). The CDR3 here is CASRGGLGEAFF. In DNA, the CDR3 is TGTGCCAGCAGGGGCGGGTTGGGTGAAGCTTTCTTT.